The rows below give T cell receptor beta chains drawn from one sample of a study of CD8+ T cells in alopecia areata. Libraries were prepared by immunoSEQ multiplex PCR; TCRdb keeps only in-frame clonotypes and omits some of them. The sample yields about 37,000 clones, 45% to 70% seen once. The sample consisted of CD4+ Tregs sorted from blood. Receptor source: a human donor with alopecia areata. Each CDR3 is given with its conserved first and last residue. D genes are given only for firm matches. Size is stated for part of the rows, as once, few or many counts, or as a class when the clone is expanded.

>14|TRBJ1-4|-|TRBV7-2|-
TGTGCCAGCAGCTTAGGGGGAGGCGACGAAAAACTGTTTTTT
CASSLGGGDEKLFF
>16|TRBJ2-3|-|TRBV5-6|-
TGTGCCAGCAGCTTTTCTCGCGTTTCTAGCACAGATACGCAGTATTTT
CASSFSRVSSTDTQYF
>14|TRBJ2-3|-|TRBV7-3|TRBD2
TGTGCCAGCAGCCCGACGGGGGGTTCAGATACGCAGTATTTT
CASSPTGGSDTQYF
>13|TRBJ2-7|-|TRBV5-4|-
TGTGCCAGCAGCTTCGCCGGGCGAGGCGAGCAGTACTTC
CASSFAGRGEQYF
>12|TRBJ2-7|-|TRBV10-3|TRBD1
TGTGCCGGAGGACAGGGAGACTACGAGCAGTACTTC
CAGGQGDYEQYF
>15|TRBJ1-2|-|TRBV7-3|-
TGTGCCAGCAGCTCGCGTGCGGGTGCTAACTATGGCTACACCTTC
CASSSRAGANYGYTF
>14|TRBJ2-3|-|TRBV28|-
TGTGCCAGCAGTGATTTGCACAGGGCGGGTACGCAGTATTTT
CASSDLHRAGTQYF
>11|TRBJ2-7|-|TRBV2|-
TGTGCCAGCAGCTGGGCCTACGAGCAGTACTTC
CASSWAYEQYF
>15|TRBJ1-1|once|TRBV18|-
TGTGCCAGCTCACCACCAACAGGATGGAACACTGAAGCTTTCTTT
CASSPPTGWNTEAFF
>16|TRBJ2-1|-|TRBV5-6|-
TGTGCCAGCAGCTTGTTCGGGACCCTCCCAGGTGGAGAGCAGTTCTTC
CASSLFGTLPGGEQFF
>17|TRBJ2-2|-|TRBV28|-
TGTGCCAGCAGTTTACGGGGGTTGAGAGTTGGAACCGGGGAGCTGTTTTTT
CASSLRGLRVGTGELFF
>15|TRBJ2-3|-|TRBV10-1|TRBD1
TGCGCCAGCAGTGAGCGGACAGGGCGGACAGATACGCAGTATTTT
CASSERTGRTDTQYF
>11|TRBJ2-7|-|TRBV18|-
TGTGCCAGCTCTCCAGGGGACGAGCAATACTTC
CASSPGDEQYF
>15|TRBJ2-7|-|TRBV19|TRBD2
TGTGCCAGTAGTATTCGGTTAGCGGGGGGCTACGAGCAGTACTTC
CASSIRLAGGYEQYF
>16|TRBJ2-5|-|TRBV28|-
TGTGCCAGCAGTACCTCCCCTAGCGAGGTGGTTAGGACCCAGTACTTC
CASSTSPSEVVRTQYF
>13|TRBJ2-3|-|TRBV2|TRBD2
TGTGCCAGCTCCGCGGGGGGGACAGATACGCAGTATTTT
CASSAGGTDTQYF
>18|TRBJ1-2|few|TRBV7-2|-
TGTGCCAGCAGTAGGCTAGGGCAGGTCCTTTTTGAGAGCTATGGCTACACCTTC
CASSRLGQVLFESYGYTF
>16|TRBJ2-2|-|TRBV12-5|TRBD1
TGTGCTAGTGGTTTGACGACAGGGTGGTACACCGGGGAGCTGTTTTTT
CASGLTTGWYTGELFF
>15|TRBJ1-2|-|TRBV19|-
TGTGCCAGTAGAACAACCGGCACAGGCCGGGATGGCTACACCTTC
CASRTTGTGRDGYTF
>15|TRBJ1-4|few|TRBV28|-
TGTGCCAGCAGTTTATCCGTCTTTGGGAATGAAAAACTGTTTTTT
CASSLSVFGNEKLFF
>15|TRBJ2-3|few|TRBV6-5|TRBD2
TGTGCCAGCAGGATTAGCGGGGGGAACACAGATACGCAGTATTTT
CASRISGGNTDTQYF
>15|TRBJ2-1|few|TRBV11-3|TRBD2
TGTGCCAGCACCCTACTAGCGGGGACCTCGAATGAGCAGTTCTTC
CASTLLAGTSNEQFF
>13|TRBJ1-1|-|TRBV2|-
TGTGCCAGCAGTGACGCGGGGAACACTGAAGCTTTCTTT
CASSDAGNTEAFF
>17|TRBJ2-1|-|TRBV28|-
TGTGCCAGCAGCTTAAAGTTCCCCTGGGAACATAATGGTGAGCAGTTCTTC
CASSLKFPWEHNGEQFF
>12|TRBJ2-1|once|TRBV7-2|-
TGTGCCAGCAGCTTTGCCGGCAATGAGCAGTTCTTC
CASSFAGNEQFF
>14|TRBJ2-3|-|TRBV5-1|TRBD1
TGCGCCAGCAGCTTGGTTCCAGGGGGAGATACGCAGTATTTT
CASSLVPGGDTQYF
>10|TRBJ1-1|few|TRBV29-1|-
TGCAGCGTTCGGTCAGGGGTGGCTTTCTTT
CSVRSGVAFF
>15|TRBJ2-3|-|TRBV30|-
TGTGCCTGGAGGCCCCCCTGGACTTCAGCAGATACGCAGTATTTT
CAWRPPWTSADTQYF
>17|TRBJ1-5|once|TRBV28|TRBD1
TGTGCCAGCAGTTTACGACAGGGGGCTTTACGAAATCAGCCCCAGCATTTT
CASSLRQGALRNQPQHF
>14|TRBJ2-3|-|TRBV11-3|-
TGTGCCAGCAGCAATTGGGGGCGCGGGGATACGCAGTATTTT
CASSNWGRGDTQYF
>14|TRBJ2-7|-|TRBV27|-
TGTGCCAGCAGTTTATCTCCGGACAGCTACGAGCAGTACTTC
CASSLSPDSYEQYF
>15|TRBJ2-5|-|TRBV5-6|-
TGTGCCAGCAGCGTCCGGGAGAGTTTTCAAGAGACCCAGTACTTC
CASSVRESFQETQYF
>12|TRBJ2-3|-|TRBV6-6|-
TGTGCCAGCAGTTACTCGCGCGGCACGCAGTATTTT
CASSYSRGTQYF
>19|TRBJ2-6|-|TRBV18|TRBD1
TGTGCCAGCTCACCACTGTATACCGGACAGGTTTCCGGGGCCAACGTCCTGACTTTC
CASSPLYTGQVSGANVLTF
>14|TRBJ2-1|-|TRBV7-2|-
TGTGCCAGCAGCTTAGGGGCAGACTACAATGAGCAGTTCTTC
CASSLGADYNEQFF
>14|TRBJ2-3|-|TRBV7-2|-
TGTGCCAGCAGCCGCCTTCCTCGCACAGATACGCAGTATTTT
CASSRLPRTDTQYF
>12|TRBJ2-5|few|TRBV28|-
TGTGCCAGCATGCTAGCGAGGGGGACCCAGTACTTC
CASMLARGTQYF
>14|TRBJ1-5|-|TRBV5-1|-
TGCGCCAGCAGCTTTGGGCAGCCCAATCAGCCCCAGCATTTT
CASSFGQPNQPQHF